This T cell receptor (beta chain) was documented in a study of T-cell memory formation after mild COVID-19. General study results and limits: Contracting CD4+ clones lay largely in CM and EM, with CD8+ ones residing in EMRA. While clones contracting from day 15 to 85 were balanced between CD4 and CD8, later expanders leaned CD4+.

Constant-segment primers and 5'RACE yielded cDNA libraries for TCR alpha and TCR beta, each carrying sample barcodes and UMIs. TCRdb re-called the 5' RACE reads with MiXCR, one entry per CDR3 protein. Among about 470,000 distinct CDR3 sequences listed, about 18% were seen once. Details on this clonotype: The antigen is not known.

In germline, CDR1 is SNHLY, CDR2 FYNNEI. The length of the CDR3 is 17 residues. Trimming removed 3 bases from V and 6 bases from J, with 21 bases in between. This TCR derives from an adult woman who had mild COVID-19 (a few samples of this study predate the infection). Cell type and time point are not known. The sequencing input was PBMCs or a T cell subset sorted from them (not recorded which). The chain couples TRBV2 to TRBJ1-5; D not certain. As DNA, the CDR3 is TGTGCCAGCAGTGAGGGGAAGACTGTAGGACCCAGTCAGCCCCAGCATTTT. Residues: CASSEGKTVGPSQPQHF.